Listed here are 23 T cell receptor beta chains from one sample, sequenced in a study of cytotoxic CD8 clonotypes in ibrutinib-treated CLL. Data came from immunoSEQ multiplex PCR; TCRdb stores just in-frame clones and leaves some out. The table has roughly 220,000 clones, 75% to 80% seen once. This sample comprised PBMCs, obtained after 12 months of ibrutinib treatment. The receptors stem from a human donor with chronic lymphocytic leukemia.

This clone was counted between two and nine times. This rearrangement joins TRBV4-1 to TRBJ2-6; D not certain. V was shortened by 0 bases and J by 0 bases, with 6 bases between the two germline ends. Germline CDR1 MGHRA, CDR2 YSYEKL. The CDR3 extends over 16 amino acids. The CDR3 region is CASSQEKVSGANVLTF. The DNA of the CDR3 is TGCGCCAGCAGCCAAGAAAAGGTCTCTGGGGCCAACGTCCTGACTTTC.

On this clone: A junction end diverges from the germline sequence, so it may reflect a read error. V and J are TRBV7-7 and TRBJ2-2; D not certain. Germline V lookup: CDR1 SSHAT, CDR2 FNYEAQ (reference sequence). This CDR3 has 16 residues. The CDR3 protein is CASSSVSPTNTGELFF. The CDR3 DNA reads TGTGCTAGCAGCTCCGTTTCCCCGACGAACACCGGGGAGCTGTTTTTT.

The table lists this clone with a count of one. The germline gene is not matched at one end of the junction; a read error may be the cause. This chain connects TRBV10-3 to TRBJ2-7; 9 positions match TRBD1. The CDR3 totals 14 residues. Germline lookup yields CDR1 ENHRY and CDR2 SYGVKD. The CDR3 nucleotides read TGTGCCATCAAAGGGACAGGGAGCCCCTATGAGCAGTACTTC. Residues: CAIKGTGSPYEQYF.

This clone occurred once. The chain uses TRBV5-3 and TRBJ2-6; D uncertain. TRBV5-3 is an open reading frame whose function is uncertain. CDR3 size: 18 residues. V lost 6 bases and J lost 0, with 19 bases in between. The CDR3 bases are TGTGCCAGAAAGGTTGATGAAACATATAACTCTGGGGCCAACGTCCTGACTTTC. Translation: CARKVDETYNSGANVLTF.

V gene TRBV29-1 combines with J gene TRBJ1-1; TRBD1 is a possible D gene (6 bases). CDR1 and CDR2 (germline): SQVTM, ANQGSEA. Trimming cost V 2 bases and J 0 bases, with 10 bases left between them. CDR3 length: 14 residues. In nucleotides, the CDR3 is TGCAGCGTTGAATCCGGACAGTTGAACACTGAAGCTTTCTTT. It codes for CSVESGQLNTEAFF.

The chain combines TRBV4-1 with TRBJ1-5; D uncertain. Deletions cut 1 base from V and 3 bases from J, with 10 bases between. The CDR3 consists of 15 residues. Germline V gives CDR1 MGHRA, CDR2 YSYEKL. In DNA form, the CDR3 reads TGCGCCAGCAGCCAAGCCATCCTGTCCAATCAGCCCCAGCATTTT. Amino acids: CASSQAILSNQPQHF.

The chain uses TRBV6-1 and TRBJ2-7; 8 nucleotides match TRBD1. The CDR3 runs to 14 residues. The germline CDR1 and CDR2 sequences are MNHNS and SASEGT. The V segment lost 6 bases and the J segment 4 bases; nucleotides outside the gene matches: 8. The chain's CDR3 is CASRKGTGSYEQYF. CDR3 nucleotide sequence: TGTGCCAGCAGGAAAGGGACAGGTTCTTACGAGCAGTACTTC.

The gene calls are TRBV19 and TRBJ2-7; TRBD1 matches at 8 bases. The germline gives CDR1 LNHDA, CDR2 SQIVND (reference sequence). J lost 2 bases, V lost 5 bases, and 8 bases had no gene match. The CDR3 spans 15 residues. The CDR3 is CASSLRQGTTYEQYF. The CDR3 DNA sequence: TGTGCCAGTAGTCTTAGACAGGGGACGACCTACGAGCAGTACTTC.

The rearrangement uses TRBV10-3 and TRBJ2-2; D may be TRBD1 (6 bases). V lost 10 bases and J 1 base, leaving 13 bases between the germline ends. CDR1 is ENHRY and CDR2 is SYGVKD in the germline V gene. The CDR3 contains 14 residues. CDR3 DNA sequence: TGTGCCACGACAGGCAGGGAGAACACCGGGGAGCTGTTTTTT. Translating gives CATTGRENTGELFF.

The gene calls are TRBV5-1 and TRBJ2-1, with 7 bases that match TRBD2. CDR1 SGHRS and CDR2 YFSETQ come from the germline V gene. There are 14 residues in the CDR3. V was clipped by 3 bases and J by 9 bases; unmatched bases: 9. CDR3: CASSYSGLEGEQFF. The CDR3 nucleotides are TGCGCCAGCAGCTACTCAGGACTAGAGGGTGAGCAGTTCTTC.

This clone was picked up a small number of times. The J gene is TRBJ1-4, the V gene TRBV5-5, with D unclear. Germline V gene sequence: CDR1 SGHKS, CDR2 YYEKEE (reference sequence). The CDR3 consists of 14 residues. Trimming removed 4 bases from V and 8 bases from J, with 15 bases in between. CDR3 sequence reads: CASSDDVIREKLFF. DNA of the CDR3: TGTGCCAGCAGCGATGACGTGATACGCGAAAAACTGTTTTTT.

This clone was counted between two and nine times. This chain uses TRBV11-3 with TRBJ2-7, with D unresolved. This CDR3 comprises 10 residues. V was pared by 5 bases and J by 7 bases, with 6 bases between. Per the germline V gene, CDR1 is SGHNT and CDR2 is YENEEA. The CDR3 spells CASSNHEQYF. Written as DNA, the CDR3 is TGTGCCAGCAGCAATCATGAGCAGTACTTC.

The rearrangement uses TRBV5-6 and TRBJ1-2, with no clear D. This CDR3 has 14 amino acids. Germline-derived CDR1 and CDR2 are SGHDT and YYEEEE. V lost 1 base to trimming and J lost 7 bases, with 14 bases between them. In DNA form, the CDR3 reads TGTGCCAGCAGCTTGCCGGGCAGGCCAGGTGGCTACACCTTC. This gives the protein CASSLPGRPGGYTF.

This clone has just a few counts. The V call is TRBV6-1, the J call TRBJ1-1; maybe TRBD1 (5 bases). The germline V gene has CDR1 MNHNS and CDR2 SASEGT. The CDR3 length is 14 residues. Trimming stripped 6 bases from V and 4 bases from J, with 15 bases between. In DNA, the CDR3 is TGTGCCAGCAGGGAACAGGTAGTCGGCACTGAAGCTTTCTTT. This translates into CASREQVVGTEAFF.

The rearrangement links TRBV14 to TRBJ1-4, with 7 bases aligning to TRBD1. J was trimmed by 4 bases and V by 3 bases; bases with no gene match: 5. Germline V gene lookup returns CDR1 SGHDN and CDR2 FVKESK. The CDR3 length is 15 residues. CDR3 sequence (DNA): TGTGCCAGCAGCCAGGAGACAGGGATTAATGAAAAACTGTTTTTT. Amino acid sequence: CASSQETGINEKLFF.

The chain has TRBV27 and TRBJ2-1; 10 nucleotides align to TRBD2. CDR3 size: 17 residues. Trimming took 4 bases from V and 1 from J; bases not matched to a gene: 7. Looked up from germline, CDR1 is MNHEY and CDR2 is SMNVEV (reference sequence). The CDR3 sequence is CASSYYLAGESYNEQFF. The CDR3 nucleotides are TGTGCCAGCAGTTACTACCTAGCGGGGGAATCCTACAATGAGCAGTTCTTC.

The chain combines TRBV11-2 with TRBJ2-1; TRBD2 aligns across 11 bases. The CDR3 runs to 13 residues. Germline V lookup: CDR1 SGHAT, CDR2 FQNNGV. V dropped 5 bases and J dropped 15; count of bases not matched to a gene: 9. The CDR3 here is CASSPQSSGGMFF. In DNA form, the CDR3 reads TGTGCCAGCAGCCCCCAGTCTAGCGGGGGGATGTTCTTC.

This chain connects TRBV7-9 to TRBJ1-2; 8 bases are a match to TRBD1. CDR3 size: 13 residues. CDR1 is SEHNR, CDR2 FQNEAQ, per germline (reference sequence). Germline trimming cut 3 bases from V and 8 bases from J; bases unmatched to any gene: 5. The CDR3 DNA is TGTGCCAGCAGCTTGGACAGGGCGTTAGGCTACACCTTC. Amino acid sequence: CASSLDRALGYTF.

The chain employs TRBV10-3 and TRBJ1-3, with no clear D. This CDR3 has 13 residues. V lost 6 bases and J 4 bases, leaving 10 bases between the germline ends. CDR1 is ENHRY and CDR2 is SYGVKD in the germline V gene. The CDR3 sequence is CAIRTPLGNTIYF. Written as DNA, the CDR3 is TGTGCCATCAGGACCCCGCTGGGAAACACCATATATTTT.

The gene calls are TRBV27 and TRBJ2-7; D gene uncertain. CDR1 is MNHEY, CDR2 SMNVEV, per germline (reference sequence). The CDR3 contains 13 residues. With 5 bases removed from V and 0 bases from J, the gap between germline ends came to 8 bases. In DNA, the CDR3 is TGTGCCAGCAGTCTGACACCCTCCTACGAGCAGTACTTC. Amino acids: CASSLTPSYEQYF.

The chain uses TRBV5-5 and TRBJ1-3; the D gene is possibly TRBD1 (5 bases). Per germline, CDR1 SGHKS and CDR2 YYEKEE (reference sequence). V was pared by 1 base and J by 9 bases, with 17 bases between. The CDR3 contains 15 residues. This chain's CDR3 is CASSLNRRSGSTIYF. The CDR3 DNA sequence: TGTGCCAGCAGCTTGAACAGGCGGAGCGGGTCCACCATATATTTT.

As regards this clone: The sample contains more than one DNA sequence encoding this CDR3. The V gene is TRBV6-5, the J gene TRBJ2-5, with a possible D match to TRBD2 (6 bases). The germline CDR1 and CDR2 sequences are MNHEY and SVGAGI. This CDR3 is 13 amino acids long. Between the trimmed V and J ends, which lost 2 bases and 4 bases, there was a span of 8 bases. CDR3 sequence reads: CASSYRGGETQYF. For the CDR3, the DNA is TGTGCCAGCAGTTACAGGGGAGGAGAGACCCAGTACTTC.

The rearrangement links TRBV28 to TRBJ1-4; TRBD1 matches 9 bases. The V gene's germline CDR1 is MDHEN and CDR2 SYDVKM. The trim removed 6 bases at V and 7 bases at J, leaving 6 bases unmatched. CDR3 size: 14 residues. This chain's CDR3 is CASSFDRGVEKLFF. The CDR3, as DNA: TGTGCCAGCAGCTTCGACAGGGGGGTTGAAAAACTGTTTTTT. The full variable domain, in which reference TRBV28 and TRBJ1-4 provide the parts outside the CDR3, is DVKVTQSSRYLVKRTGEKVFLECVQDMDHENMFWYRQDPGLGLRLIYFSYDVKMKEKGDIPEGYSVSREKKERFSLILESASTNQTSMYLCASSFDRGVEKLFFGSGTQLSVL.